The entry that follows covers one T cell receptor beta chain sequence. The antigen is unknown. The germline V gene has CDR1 SGHVS and CDR2 FQNEAQ. With V trimmed by 3 bases and J by 6 bases, 7 bases remained unmatched. The CDR3 spans 16 residues. Each CDR3 protein gets one entry after TCRdb re-called the 5' RACE reads with MiXCR. This sample yields roughly 49,000 distinct CDR3 sequences, of which 25% to 35% are seen a single time; about 41% belongs to the top ten. This sample was included in a study of T-cell memory formation after mild COVID-19. Overall study: Clusters were largely donor specific.

General observations from the study: Shrinking CD4+ clones resided mostly in CM and EM, and CD8+ ones in EMRA.

The rearrangement joins TRBV7-8 to TRBJ2-1; 11 bases map to TRBD2. The source is a man aged 18 to 29 who had mild COVID-19 (a few samples of this study predate the infection). Cell type and time point are not known. The sequenced sample consisted of PBMCs or a T cell subset sorted from them (not recorded which). The chain's CDR3 is CASSFEWLAGGNEQFF. DNA of the CDR3: TGTGCCAGCAGCTTTGAGTGGCTAGCGGGGGGCAATGAGCAGTTCTTC.